The clone carrying this T cell receptor (beta chain) was detected only once. The assay was immunoSEQ multiplex PCR, and TCRdb's table has in-frame clones only and misses some. Of about 85,000 clones in the sample, approximately 90% are singletons; the top ten hold approximately 2.5%. The data belong to a study of T cell changes during pregnancy in multiple sclerosis. Germline values: CDR1 MGHRA, CDR2 YSYEKL. The CDR3 runs 16 residues. Trimming cost V 3 bases and J 1 base; bases outside gene matches: 8. V is TRBV4-1 and J is TRBJ2-5; 7 bases line up with TRBD2. This receptor was obtained from a female donor with multiple sclerosis, enrolled in a pregnancy study. Here the sequenced sample was peripheral blood, taken in the first trimester of pregnancy. The CDR3 nucleotides are TGCGCCAGCAGCCACGGACTCTCGGGGGGCCAAGAGACCCAGTACTTC. Translation gives CASSHGLSGGQETQYF.